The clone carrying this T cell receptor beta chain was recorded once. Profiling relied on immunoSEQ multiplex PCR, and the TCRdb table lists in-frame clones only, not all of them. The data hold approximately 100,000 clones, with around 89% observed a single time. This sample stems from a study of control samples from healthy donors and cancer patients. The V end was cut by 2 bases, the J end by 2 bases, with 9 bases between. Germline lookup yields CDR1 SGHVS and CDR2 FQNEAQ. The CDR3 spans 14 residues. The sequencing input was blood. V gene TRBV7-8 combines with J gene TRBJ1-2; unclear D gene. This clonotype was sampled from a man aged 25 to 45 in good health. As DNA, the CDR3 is TGTGCCAGCAGCTTACGGAGCCCCAACTATGGCTACACCTTC. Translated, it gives CASSLRSPNYGYTF.